Shown below are 11 T cell receptor beta chains from a single sample sequenced in a study of T cell responses to AZD1222 COVID-19 vaccine. Data came from immunoSEQ multiplex PCR; TCRdb stores just in-frame clones and leaves some out. The sample shows around 160,000 clones, about 90% of them seen only once. This specimen consisted of peripheral blood, obtained on day 0 of AZD1222 vaccination. All receptors derive from an adult in good health.

This chain connects TRBV27 to TRBJ1-1; no reliable D call. The CDR3 runs 13 residues. CDR1 is MNHEY and CDR2 is SMNVEV in the germline V gene (reference sequence). Trimming stripped 6 bases from V and 9 bases from J, with 17 bases between. CDR3 DNA sequence: TGTGCCAGCAGCCTTCTCGATGGGGTGAAAGCTTTCTTT. It is translated as CASSLLDGVKAFF.

This clone is a singleton in its sample. The DNA for the CDR3 is TGTGCCAGCAGCTTACTGGGAGGGAGCGGCCTTTCCTACGAGCAGTACTTC. This gives the protein CASSLLGGSGLSYEQYF. The gene calls are TRBV13 and TRBJ2-7; 7 bases are a match to TRBD2. CDR1 is PRHDT and CDR2 is FYEKMQ in the germline V gene (reference sequence). Unmatched junction bases numbered 11, after V lost 2 bases and J lost 1 base. CDR3 length: 17 amino acids.

This clone has a single count. The rearrangement uses TRBV4-3 and TRBJ1-4; D gene unclear. Germline V gives CDR1 LGHNA, CDR2 YSLEER. Trimming took 0 bases from V and 0 from J, leaving 8 bases between them. This CDR3 is 16 amino acids long. In DNA, the CDR3 is TGCGCCAGCAGCCAAGAGGTGACTTCAACTAATGAAAAACTGTTTTTT. It codes for CASSQEVTSTNEKLFF.

The gene calls are TRBV7-8 and TRBJ2-2; maybe TRBD2 (6 bases). There are 16 residues in the CDR3. The V gene lost 3 bases and the J gene lost 4 bases, with 15 bases spanning the gap. Germline CDR1 reads SGHVS; CDR2 reads FQNEAQ. The CDR3 DNA sequence: TGTGCCAGCAGCTTCGGGTTGGTGGGGGGCACCGGGGAGCTGTTTTTT. It specifies CASSFGLVGGTGELFF.

This chain connects TRBV7-9 to TRBJ1-5; 9 nucleotides align to TRBD1. Germline assignment: CDR1 SEHNR and CDR2 FQNEAQ (reference sequence). V shed 4 bases and J 4 bases; nucleotides not matched to a gene: 5. The CDR3 contains 15 residues. The CDR3 sequence: CASSSAGTGNQPQHF. For the CDR3, the DNA is TGTGCCAGCAGCTCAGCCGGGACAGGGAATCAGCCCCAGCATTTT. Full variable domain (outside the CDR3, taken from reference TRBV7-9 and TRBJ1-5): DTGVSQNPRHKITKRGQNVTFRCDPISEHNRLYWYRQTLGQGPEFLTYFQNEAQLEKSRLLSDRFSAERPKGSFSTLEIQRTEQGDSAMYLCASSSAGTGNQPQHFGDGTRLSIL.

The chain combines TRBV7-9 with TRBJ1-1; 7 bases map to TRBD1. In germline, CDR1 is SEHNR, CDR2 FQNEAQ (reference sequence). The ends lost 3 bases at V and 0 bases at J; junction bases unmatched: 1. There are 14 residues in the CDR3. CDR3 nucleotide sequence: TGTGCCAGCAGCTTCACAGGGGTGAACACTGAAGCTTTCTTT. It translates to CASSFTGVNTEAFF. The complete variable domain, with remaining parts taken from reference TRBV7-9 and TRBJ1-1, reads DTGVSQNPRHKITKRGQNVTFRCDPISEHNRLYWYRQTLGQGPEFLTYFQNEAQLEKSRLLSDRFSAERPKGSFSTLEIQRTEQGDSAMYLCASSFTGVNTEAFFGQGTRLTVV.

The chain employs TRBV10-3 and TRBJ1-2; D not resolved. CDR3 size: 11 residues. Trimming stripped 10 bases from V and 5 bases from J, with 11 bases between. CDR1 ENHRY and CDR2 SYGVKD come from the germline V gene. The CDR3 DNA follows: TGTGCCACCAGCGCAGGTTATGGCTACACCTTC. Translating it yields CATSAGYGYTF.

This clone was detected a few times. V is TRBV4-2 and J is TRBJ2-7; no definite D call. The CDR3 is made up of 12 amino acids. CDR1 is LGHNA and CDR2 is YNFKEQ in the germline V gene. Trimming cost V 6 bases and J 7 bases, with 13 bases left between them. CDR3 in amino acids: CASSPSLREQYF. The CDR3 DNA reads as TGTGCCAGCAGTCCTTCATTGAGGGAGCAGTACTTC.

This chain connects TRBV4-3 to TRBJ1-1; TRBD1 matches at 10 bases. The V and J ends lost 6 bases and 2 bases, in that order; junction bases with no gene match: 15. Germline V gene sequence: CDR1 LGHNA, CDR2 YSLEER. The CDR3 runs 18 residues. The CDR3 coding sequence is TGCGCCAGCAGGTCTATATGGGGACAGGGGTCGGGTAACACTGAAGCTTTCTTT. Its protein product is CASRSIWGQGSGNTEAFF.

The chain is built from TRBV4-1 and TRBJ2-2; perhaps TRBD1 as D (5 bases). Germline V CDR1 and CDR2: MGHRA, YSYEKL. Trimming cost V 0 bases and J 5 bases, with 13 bases left between them. The length of the CDR3 is 16 residues. CDR3 amino acids: CASSQDSQGETGELFF. Written as DNA, the CDR3 is TGCGCCAGCAGCCAAGATTCGCAGGGTGAGACCGGGGAGCTGTTTTTT.

This chain uses TRBV24-1 with TRBJ2-5, with 10 bases aligning to TRBD1. The length of the CDR3 is 15 residues. The germline V gene has CDR1 KGHDR and CDR2 SFDVKD. Losses at the gene ends were 5 bases for V and 5 bases for J; bases not matched to a gene: 7. The CDR3 DNA follows: TGTGCCACCAGTGCCGGGACAGGGGTTATGGAGACCCAGTACTTC. Its protein is CATSAGTGVMETQYF.